Below are 14 T cell receptor beta chains sequenced from a single sample in a study of Ad26.COV2.S vaccination and SARS-CoV-2 variants. Libraries were prepared by immunoSEQ multiplex PCR; TCRdb keeps only in-frame clonotypes and omits some of them. The table has approximately 90,000 clones, roughly 84% seen once. The source was peripheral blood, collected after recovery from COVID-19. The source is a human donor who had recovered from COVID-19.

The chain is built from TRBV25-1 and TRBJ2-2, with 7 bases fitting TRBD2. V was pared by 3 bases and J by 5 bases, with 12 bases of the junction left unmatched. The CDR3 sequence is 17 residues long. Germline loops: CDR1 MGHDK, CDR2 SYGVNS. Here the CDR3 reads CASSETGASGWTGELFF. As DNA, the CDR3 is TGTGCCAGCAGTGAGACCGGGGCTAGCGGTTGGACCGGGGAGCTGTTTTTT.

This chain uses TRBV28 with TRBJ1-6, with 9 positions matching TRBD1. V lost 5 bases, J lost 7 bases, and 6 bases stayed unmatched. The V gene's germline CDR1 is MDHEN and CDR2 SYDVKM. The CDR3 spans 15 residues. For the CDR3, the DNA is TGTGCCAGCAGTCCGGAGGGACAGGGAAATTCACCCCTCCACTTT. It codes for CASSPEGQGNSPLHF. Together with reference TRBV28 and TRBJ1-6, the CDR3 gives the full variable domain: DVKVTQSSRYLVKRTGEKVFLECVQDMDHENMFWYRQDPGLGLRLIYFSYDVKMKEKGDIPEGYSVSREKKERFSLILESASTNQTSMYLCASSPEGQGNSPLHFGNGTRLTVT.

The chain employs TRBV7-9 and TRBJ1-5; D unresolved. Deletions cut 6 bases from V and 5 bases from J, with 14 bases between. Germline assignment: CDR1 SEHNR and CDR2 FQNEAQ (reference sequence). This CDR3 has 14 residues. This CDR3 reads CASRSRWLDQPQHF. The CDR3, as DNA: TGTGCCAGCAGGTCACGCTGGCTGGATCAGCCCCAGCATTTT.

The V call is TRBV19, the J call TRBJ2-1; tentatively, D is TRBD2 (6 bases). Looked up from germline, CDR1 is LNHDA and CDR2 is SQIVND (reference sequence). V was pared by 5 bases and J by 5 bases, with 13 bases between. The CDR3 sequence is 14 residues long. CDR3 DNA: TGTGCCAGTAGTCTTCTTGCTAGCGACAATGAGCAGTTCTTC. As protein: CASSLLASDNEQFF.

The V gene is TRBV6-2 or TRBV6-3, the J gene TRBJ1-5; D perhaps matches TRBD1 (5 bases). Germline-derived CDR1 and CDR2 are MNHEY and SVGEGT. This CDR3 is 14 amino acids long. Trimming removed 2 bases from V and 1 base from J, with 6 bases in between. As DNA, the CDR3 is TGTGCCAGCAGTTACGGGGGGAGCAATCAGCCCCAGCATTTT. Translating gives CASSYGGSNQPQHF.

The genes are TRBV28 and TRBJ2-7, with 13 bases aligning to TRBD2. Germline V gene data show CDR1 as MDHEN and CDR2 as SYDVKM. The V gene end was trimmed by 6 bases and the J gene end by 3 bases; junction bases not matched to a gene: 17. The CDR3 contains 19 residues. CDR3 residues: CASSLITGTSGTLVYEQYF. CDR3 nucleotide sequence: TGTGCCAGCAGCCTTATCACCGGGACTAGCGGGACCTTGGTCTACGAGCAGTACTTC. The full variable domain, rest sourced from reference TRBV28 and TRBJ2-7, is DVKVTQSSRYLVKRTGEKVFLECVQDMDHENMFWYRQDPGLGLRLIYFSYDVKMKEKGDIPEGYSVSREKKERFSLILESASTNQTSMYLCASSLITGTSGTLVYEQYFGPGTRLTVT.

CDR3 nucleotide sequence: TGTGCCAGCAGTTTCTCGCCACAAACGGGAACAGATACGCAGTATTTT. This sequence encodes CASSFSPQTGTDTQYF. V gene TRBV28 combines with J gene TRBJ2-3; TRBD2 might be the D (5 bases). CDR3 length: 16 amino acids. The V and J ends lost 3 bases and 3 bases respectively, with 16 bases between them. CDR1 and CDR2 from the germline V gene are MDHEN and SYDVKM.

V gene TRBV24-1 combines with J gene TRBJ2-1; TRBD1 matches 11 bases. The CDR3 sequence is 17 residues long. The V and J ends lost 5 bases and 6 bases, in that order; junction bases with no gene match: 11. In germline, CDR1 is KGHDR, CDR2 SFDVKD. Here the CDR3 reads CATSVPTGGTGGNEQFF. In DNA, the CDR3 is TGTGCCACCAGTGTCCCGACCGGGGGGACAGGGGGCAATGAGCAGTTCTTC.

The CDR3 reads CASSQLGAEQFF. The CDR3 bases are TGTGCCAGCAGCCAACTGGGTGCGGAGCAGTTCTTC. The genes are TRBV5-4 and TRBJ2-1, with no clear D. Germline V gene data show CDR1 as SGHNT and CDR2 as YYREEE (reference sequence). V lost 4 bases, J lost 10 bases, and 12 bases lay in between. The CDR3 sequence is 12 residues long.

The V call is TRBV6-4, the J call TRBJ2-2, with unresolved D. Germline CDR1 and CDR2: MRHNA and SNTAGT. The CDR3 has 13 amino acids. V was pared by 4 bases and J by 1 base, with 4 bases between. CDR3 region: CASSVENTGELFF. The CDR3 nucleotides are TGTGCCAGCAGTGTCGAGAACACCGGGGAGCTGTTTTTT.

This chain connects TRBV6-5 to TRBJ2-5, with 8 bases lining up with TRBD1. The junction had 5 bases not matched to a gene; V was cut back by 6 bases and J by 5 bases. The CDR3 runs 13 residues. Germline lookup yields CDR1 MNHEY and CDR2 SVGAGI. The CDR3 sequence is CASSQGAAETQYF. The CDR3 DNA reads as TGTGCCAGCAGCCAGGGGGCGGCGGAGACCCAGTACTTC.

The chain carries TRBV5-4 and TRBJ2-1; the match to TRBD2 covers 10 bases. CDR1 and CDR2 from the germline V gene are SGHNT and YYREEE (reference sequence). The CDR3 consists of 17 residues. The J segment lost 6 bases and the V segment lost 4 bases, leaving 13 bases of the junction unmatched. The CDR3, as DNA: TGTGCCAGCAGCCACCTACTGTCTAGCGGGAGTCTCAATGAGCAGTTCTTC. Translation: CASSHLLSSGSLNEQFF.

The rearrangement uses TRBV28 and TRBJ1-1; the D gene is possibly TRBD1 (5 bases). The CDR3 is made up of 15 amino acids. Germline loops: CDR1 MDHEN, CDR2 SYDVKM. With 3 bases removed from V and 5 bases from J, the gap between germline ends came to 16 bases. CDR3 in amino acids: CASSLPAFGGTEAFF. CDR3 nucleotides: TGTGCCAGCAGTTTGCCTGCCTTTGGGGGTACTGAAGCTTTCTTT.

The chain links TRBV10-3 to TRBJ2-7; 8 bases are a match to TRBD2. V lost 0 bases, J lost 2 bases, and 6 bases stayed unmatched. CDR3 size: 16 residues. Germline CDR1 ENHRY, CDR2 SYGVKD. The CDR3 spells CAISESRAGGAYEQYF. Written as DNA, the CDR3 is TGTGCCATCAGTGAGTCTAGGGCGGGAGGAGCCTACGAGCAGTACTTC.